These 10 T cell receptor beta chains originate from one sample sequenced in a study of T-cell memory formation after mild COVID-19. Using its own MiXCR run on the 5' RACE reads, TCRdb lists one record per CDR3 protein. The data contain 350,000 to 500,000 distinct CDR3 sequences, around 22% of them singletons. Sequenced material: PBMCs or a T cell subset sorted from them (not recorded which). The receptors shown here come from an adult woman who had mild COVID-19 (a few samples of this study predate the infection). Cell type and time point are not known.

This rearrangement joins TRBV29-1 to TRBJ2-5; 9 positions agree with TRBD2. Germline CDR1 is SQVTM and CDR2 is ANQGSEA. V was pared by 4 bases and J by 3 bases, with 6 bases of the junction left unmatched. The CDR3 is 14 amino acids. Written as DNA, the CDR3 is TGCAGCGTTGGAGGGCTAGCGGGAAAAGAGACCCAGTACTTC. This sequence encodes CSVGGLAGKETQYF. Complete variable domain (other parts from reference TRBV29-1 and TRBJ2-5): SAVISQKPSRDICQRGTSLTIQCQVDSQVTMMFWYRQQPGQSLTLIATANQGSEATYESGFVIDKFPISRPNLTFSTLTVSNMSPEDSSIYLCSVGGLAGKETQYFGPGTRLLVL.

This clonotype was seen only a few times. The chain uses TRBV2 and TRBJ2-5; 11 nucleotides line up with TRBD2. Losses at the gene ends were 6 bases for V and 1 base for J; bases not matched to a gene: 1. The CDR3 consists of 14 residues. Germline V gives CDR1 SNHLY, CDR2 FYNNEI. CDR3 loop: CASRLAGAQETQYF. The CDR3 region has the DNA TGTGCCAGCAGACTAGCGGGGGCCCAAGAGACCCAGTACTTC. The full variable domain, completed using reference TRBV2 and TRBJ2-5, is EPEVTQTPSHQVTQMGQEVILRCVPISNHLYFYWYRQILGQKVEFLVSFYNNEISEKSEIFDDQFSVERPDGSNFTLKIRSTKLEDSAMYFCASRLAGAQETQYFGPGTRLLVL.

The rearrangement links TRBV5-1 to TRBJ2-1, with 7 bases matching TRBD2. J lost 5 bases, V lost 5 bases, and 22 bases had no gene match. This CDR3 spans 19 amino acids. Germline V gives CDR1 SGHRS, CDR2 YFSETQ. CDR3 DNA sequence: TGCGCCAGCAGTTTATGGACACCGGGCGTGGCGGGAGACAACAATGAGCAGTTCTTC. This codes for CASSLWTPGVAGDNNEQFF.

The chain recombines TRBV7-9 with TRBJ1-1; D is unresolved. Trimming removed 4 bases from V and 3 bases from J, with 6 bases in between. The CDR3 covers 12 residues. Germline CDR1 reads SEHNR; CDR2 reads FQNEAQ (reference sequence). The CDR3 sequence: CASSWIYTEAFF. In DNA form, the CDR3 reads TGTGCCAGCAGCTGGATCTACACTGAAGCTTTCTTT. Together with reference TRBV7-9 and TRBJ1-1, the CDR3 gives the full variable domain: DTGVSQNPRHKITKRGQNVTFRCDPISEHNRLYWYRQTLGQGPEFLTYFQNEAQLEKSRLLSDRFSAERPKGSFSTLEIQRTEQGDSAMYLCASSWIYTEAFFGQGTRLTVV.

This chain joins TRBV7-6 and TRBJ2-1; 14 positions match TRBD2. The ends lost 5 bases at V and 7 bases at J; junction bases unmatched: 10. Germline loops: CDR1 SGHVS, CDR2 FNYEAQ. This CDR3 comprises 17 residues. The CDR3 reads CASSPRGLAGEGNEQFF. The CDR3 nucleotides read TGTGCCAGCAGCCCGCGGGGACTAGCGGGAGAGGGTAATGAGCAGTTCTTC. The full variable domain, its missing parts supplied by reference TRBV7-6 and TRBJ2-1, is GAGVSQSPRYKVTKRGQDVALRCDPISGHVSLYWYRQALGQGPEFLTYFNYEAQQDKSGLPNDRFSAERPEGSISTLTIQRTEQRDSAMYRCASSPRGLAGEGNEQFFGPGTRLTVL.

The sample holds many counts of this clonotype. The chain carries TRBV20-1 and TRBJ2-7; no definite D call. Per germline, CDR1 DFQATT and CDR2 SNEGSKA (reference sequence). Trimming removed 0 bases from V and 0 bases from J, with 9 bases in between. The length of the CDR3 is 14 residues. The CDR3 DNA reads TGCAGTGCTAGAGATCTTGTAAGCTCCTACGAGCAGTACTTC. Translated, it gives CSARDLVSSYEQYF.

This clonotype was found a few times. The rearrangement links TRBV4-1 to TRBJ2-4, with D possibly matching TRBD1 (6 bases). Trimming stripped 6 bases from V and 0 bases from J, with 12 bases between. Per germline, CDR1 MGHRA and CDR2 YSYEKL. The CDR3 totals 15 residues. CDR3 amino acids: CASSRTAIAKNIQYF. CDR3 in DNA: TGCGCCAGCAGTCGGACAGCAATAGCCAAAAACATTCAGTACTTC.

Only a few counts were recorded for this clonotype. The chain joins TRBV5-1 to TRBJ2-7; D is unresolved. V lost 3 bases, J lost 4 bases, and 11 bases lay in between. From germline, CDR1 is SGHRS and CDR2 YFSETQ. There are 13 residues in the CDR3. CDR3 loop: CASSSQATYEQYF. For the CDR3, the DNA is TGCGCCAGCAGCTCCCAAGCCACTTACGAGCAGTACTTC.

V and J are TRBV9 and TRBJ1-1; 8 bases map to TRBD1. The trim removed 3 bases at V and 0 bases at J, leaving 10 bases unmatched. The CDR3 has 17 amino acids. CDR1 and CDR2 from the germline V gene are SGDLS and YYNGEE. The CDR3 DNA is TGTGCCAGCAGCGCCGTCGACAGGGGCCTTATGAACACTGAAGCTTTCTTT. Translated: CASSAVDRGLMNTEAFF. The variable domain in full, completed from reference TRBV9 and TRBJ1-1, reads DSGVTQTPKHLITATGQRVTLRCSPRSGDLSVYWYQQSLDQGLQFLIQYYNGEERAKGNILERFSAQQFPDLHSELNLSSLELGDSALYFCASSAVDRGLMNTEAFFGQGTRLTVV.

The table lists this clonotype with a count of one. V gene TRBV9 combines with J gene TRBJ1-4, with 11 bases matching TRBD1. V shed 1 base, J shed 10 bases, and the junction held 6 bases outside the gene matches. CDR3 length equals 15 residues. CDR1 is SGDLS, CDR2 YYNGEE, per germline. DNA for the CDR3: TGTGCCAGCAGCGTAACGGGACAGGGGGAGGGAAAACTGTTTTTT. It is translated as CASSVTGQGEGKLFF.